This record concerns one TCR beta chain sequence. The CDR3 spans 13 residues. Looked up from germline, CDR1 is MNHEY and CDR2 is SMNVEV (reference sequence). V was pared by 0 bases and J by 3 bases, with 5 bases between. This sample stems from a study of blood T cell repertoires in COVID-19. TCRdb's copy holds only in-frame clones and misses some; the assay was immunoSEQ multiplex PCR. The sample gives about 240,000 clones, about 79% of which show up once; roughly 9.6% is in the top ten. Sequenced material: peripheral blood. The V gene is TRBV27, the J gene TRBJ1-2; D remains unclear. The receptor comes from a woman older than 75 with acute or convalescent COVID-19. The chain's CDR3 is CASSLSADYGYTF. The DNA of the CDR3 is TGTGCCAGCAGTTTATCCGCAGACTATGGCTACACCTTC.